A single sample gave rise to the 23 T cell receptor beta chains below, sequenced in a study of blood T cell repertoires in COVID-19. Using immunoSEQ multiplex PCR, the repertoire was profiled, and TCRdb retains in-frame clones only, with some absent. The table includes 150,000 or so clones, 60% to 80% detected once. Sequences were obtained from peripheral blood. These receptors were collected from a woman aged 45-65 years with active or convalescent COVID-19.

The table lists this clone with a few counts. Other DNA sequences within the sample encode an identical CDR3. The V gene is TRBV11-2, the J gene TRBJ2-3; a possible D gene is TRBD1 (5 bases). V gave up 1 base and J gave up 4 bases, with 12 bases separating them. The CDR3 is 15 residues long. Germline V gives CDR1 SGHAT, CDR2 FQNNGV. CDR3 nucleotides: TGTGCCAGCAGCTTAGTTCAGGGTCCCCCAGATACGCAGTATTTT. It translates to CASSLVQGPPDTQYF.

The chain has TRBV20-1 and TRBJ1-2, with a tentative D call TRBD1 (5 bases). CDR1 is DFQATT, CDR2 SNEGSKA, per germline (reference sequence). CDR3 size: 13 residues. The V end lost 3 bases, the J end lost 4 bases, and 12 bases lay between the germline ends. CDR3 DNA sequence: TGCAGTGCTAGTGCCGGACAAGGCTATGGCTACACCTTC. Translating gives CSASAGQGYGYTF.

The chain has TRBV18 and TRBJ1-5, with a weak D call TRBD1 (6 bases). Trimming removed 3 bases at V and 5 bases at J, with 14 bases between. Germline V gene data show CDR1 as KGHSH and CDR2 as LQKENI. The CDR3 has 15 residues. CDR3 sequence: CASSPRTAIDQPQHF. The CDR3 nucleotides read TGTGCCAGCTCACCGCGGACAGCCATTGATCAGCCCCAGCATTTT.

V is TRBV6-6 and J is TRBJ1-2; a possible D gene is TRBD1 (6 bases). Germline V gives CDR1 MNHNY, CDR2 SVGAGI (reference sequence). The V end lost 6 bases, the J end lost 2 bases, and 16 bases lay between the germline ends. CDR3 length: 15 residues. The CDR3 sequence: CASRAQGGGNYGYTF. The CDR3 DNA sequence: TGTGCCAGCAGAGCTCAGGGAGGGGGGAACTATGGCTACACCTTC.

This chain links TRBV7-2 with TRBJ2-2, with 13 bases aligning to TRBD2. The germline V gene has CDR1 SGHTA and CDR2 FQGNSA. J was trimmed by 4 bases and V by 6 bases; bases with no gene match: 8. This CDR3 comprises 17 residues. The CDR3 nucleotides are TGTGCCAGCAGTCCTACTAGCGGGAGGGCCTGCACCGGGGAGCTGTTTTTT. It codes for CASSPTSGRACTGELFF. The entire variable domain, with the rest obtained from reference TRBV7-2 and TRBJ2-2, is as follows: GAGVSQSPSNKVTEKGKDVELRCDPISGHTALYWYRQSLGQGLEFLIYFQGNSAPDKSGLPSDRFSAERTGGSVSTLTIQRTQQEDSAVYLCASSPTSGRACTGELFFGEGSRLTVL.

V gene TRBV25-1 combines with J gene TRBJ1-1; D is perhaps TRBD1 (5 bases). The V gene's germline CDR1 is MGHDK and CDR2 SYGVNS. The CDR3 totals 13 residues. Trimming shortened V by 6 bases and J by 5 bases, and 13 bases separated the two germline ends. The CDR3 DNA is TGTGCCAGCAGGGGGGGAGGGCGGACTGAAGCTTTCTTT. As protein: CASRGGGRTEAFF.

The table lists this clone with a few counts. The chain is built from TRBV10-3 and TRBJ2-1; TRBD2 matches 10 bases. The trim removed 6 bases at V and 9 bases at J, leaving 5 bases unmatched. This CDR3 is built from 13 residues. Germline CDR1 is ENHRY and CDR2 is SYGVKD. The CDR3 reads CAISPSSGGEQFF. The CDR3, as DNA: TGTGCCATCAGCCCGTCTAGCGGGGGTGAGCAGTTCTTC.

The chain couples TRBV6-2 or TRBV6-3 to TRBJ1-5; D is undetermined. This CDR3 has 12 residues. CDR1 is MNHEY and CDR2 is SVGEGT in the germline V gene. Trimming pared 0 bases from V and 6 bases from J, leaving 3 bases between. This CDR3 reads CASSYSSQPQHF. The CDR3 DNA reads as TGTGCCAGCAGTTACTCGAGTCAGCCCCAGCATTTT.

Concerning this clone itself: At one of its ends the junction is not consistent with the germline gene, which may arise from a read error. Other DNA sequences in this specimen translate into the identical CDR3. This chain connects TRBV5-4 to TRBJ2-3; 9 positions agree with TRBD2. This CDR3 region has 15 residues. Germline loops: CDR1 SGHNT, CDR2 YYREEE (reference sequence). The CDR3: CASSLAGGRTDTQYF. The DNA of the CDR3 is TGTGCCAGCAGTTTGGCGGGGGGGCGCACAGATACGCAGTATTTT.

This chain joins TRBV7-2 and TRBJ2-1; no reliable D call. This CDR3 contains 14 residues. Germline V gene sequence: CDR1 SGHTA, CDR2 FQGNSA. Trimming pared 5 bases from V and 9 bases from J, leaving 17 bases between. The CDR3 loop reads CASSPRSSKSEQFF. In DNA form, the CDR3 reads TGTGCCAGCAGCCCAAGAAGTAGTAAGTCTGAGCAGTTCTTC.

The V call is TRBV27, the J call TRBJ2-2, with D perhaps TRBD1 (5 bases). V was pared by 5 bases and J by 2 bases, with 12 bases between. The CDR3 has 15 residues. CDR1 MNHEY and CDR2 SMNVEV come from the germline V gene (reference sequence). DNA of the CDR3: TGTGCCAGCAGTCCACTGACAGTAAACACCGGGGAGCTGTTTTTT. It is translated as CASSPLTVNTGELFF.

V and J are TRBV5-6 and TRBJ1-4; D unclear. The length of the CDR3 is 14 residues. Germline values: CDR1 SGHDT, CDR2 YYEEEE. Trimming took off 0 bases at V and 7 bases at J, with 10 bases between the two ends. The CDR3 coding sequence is TGTGCCAGCAGCTTGGCATTACTGAGTGAAAAACTGTTTTTT. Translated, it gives CASSLALLSEKLFF.

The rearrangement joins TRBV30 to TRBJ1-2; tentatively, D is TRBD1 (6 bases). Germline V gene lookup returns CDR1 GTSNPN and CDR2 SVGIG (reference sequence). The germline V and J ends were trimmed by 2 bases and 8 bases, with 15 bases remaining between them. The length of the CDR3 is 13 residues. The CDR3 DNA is TGTGCCTGGAGTCCTACGGACAGTAGGGGCTACACCTTC. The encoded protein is CAWSPTDSRGYTF.

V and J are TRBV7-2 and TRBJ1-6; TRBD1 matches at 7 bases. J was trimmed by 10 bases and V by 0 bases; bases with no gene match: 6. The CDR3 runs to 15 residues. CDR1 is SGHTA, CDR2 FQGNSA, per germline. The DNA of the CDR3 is TGTGCCAGCAGCTTAGCGGTAGGGGGCGCGTCACCCCTCCACTTT. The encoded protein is CASSLAVGGASPLHF.

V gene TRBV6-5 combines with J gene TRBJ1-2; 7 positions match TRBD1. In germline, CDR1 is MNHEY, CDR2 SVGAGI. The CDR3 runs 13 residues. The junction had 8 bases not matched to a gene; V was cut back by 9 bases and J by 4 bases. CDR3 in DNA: TGTGCCAGTACGGACAGGTGGGGCTATGGCTACACCTTC. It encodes CASTDRWGYGYTF.

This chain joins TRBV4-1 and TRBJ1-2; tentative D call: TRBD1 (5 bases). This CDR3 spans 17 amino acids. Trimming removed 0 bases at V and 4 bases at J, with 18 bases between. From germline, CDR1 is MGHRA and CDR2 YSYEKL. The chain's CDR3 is CASSQEGYGAEGYGYTF. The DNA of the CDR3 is TGCGCCAGCAGCCAAGAAGGTTACGGGGCGGAGGGCTATGGCTACACCTTC.

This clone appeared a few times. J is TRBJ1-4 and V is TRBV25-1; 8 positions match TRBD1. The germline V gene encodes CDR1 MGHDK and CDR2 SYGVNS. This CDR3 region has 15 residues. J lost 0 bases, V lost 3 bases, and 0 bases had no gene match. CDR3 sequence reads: CASSDRGPTNEKLFF. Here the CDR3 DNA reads TGTGCCAGCAGTGACAGGGGGCCAACTAATGAAAAACTGTTTTTT.

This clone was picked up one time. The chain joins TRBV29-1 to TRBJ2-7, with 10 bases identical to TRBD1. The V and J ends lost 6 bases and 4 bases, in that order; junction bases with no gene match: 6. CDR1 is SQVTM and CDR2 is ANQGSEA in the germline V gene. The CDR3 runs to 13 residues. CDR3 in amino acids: CSVRRTGGYEQYF. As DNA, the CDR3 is TGCAGCGTCCGCAGGACAGGGGGGTACGAGCAGTACTTC.

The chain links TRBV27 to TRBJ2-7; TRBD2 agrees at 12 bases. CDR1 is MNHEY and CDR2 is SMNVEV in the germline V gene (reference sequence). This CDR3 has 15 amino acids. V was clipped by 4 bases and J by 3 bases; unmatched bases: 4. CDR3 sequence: CASSSLAGGFYEQYF. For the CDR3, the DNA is TGTGCCAGCAGTTCCCTAGCGGGGGGGTTCTACGAGCAGTACTTC.

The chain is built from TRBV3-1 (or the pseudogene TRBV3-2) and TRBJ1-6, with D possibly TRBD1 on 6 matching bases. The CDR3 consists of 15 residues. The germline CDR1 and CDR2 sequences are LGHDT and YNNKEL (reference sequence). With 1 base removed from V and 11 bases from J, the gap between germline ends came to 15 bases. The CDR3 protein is CASSQGGGGWAPLHF. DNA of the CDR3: TGTGCCAGCAGCCAAGGCGGGGGGGGCTGGGCACCCCTCCACTTT.

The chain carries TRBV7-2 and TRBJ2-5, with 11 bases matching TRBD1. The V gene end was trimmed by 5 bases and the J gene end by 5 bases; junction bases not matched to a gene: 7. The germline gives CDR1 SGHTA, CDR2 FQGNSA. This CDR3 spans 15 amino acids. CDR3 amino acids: CASSPRTGGVETQYF. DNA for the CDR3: TGTGCCAGCAGCCCCCGGACAGGGGGCGTGGAGACCCAGTACTTC.

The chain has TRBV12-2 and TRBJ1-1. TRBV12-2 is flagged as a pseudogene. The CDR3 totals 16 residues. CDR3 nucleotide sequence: TGTGCAAGTCGCCGACCGGGGGTCCGAATGAACACTGAAGCTTTCTTT. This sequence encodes CASRRPGVRMNTEAFF.

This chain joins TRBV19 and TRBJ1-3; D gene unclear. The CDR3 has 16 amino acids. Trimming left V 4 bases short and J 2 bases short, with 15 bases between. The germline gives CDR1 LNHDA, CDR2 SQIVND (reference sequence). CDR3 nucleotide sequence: TGTGCCAGTAGTACCTCGGCCCCAGCGACTGGAAACACCATATATTTT. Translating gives CASSTSAPATGNTIYF.